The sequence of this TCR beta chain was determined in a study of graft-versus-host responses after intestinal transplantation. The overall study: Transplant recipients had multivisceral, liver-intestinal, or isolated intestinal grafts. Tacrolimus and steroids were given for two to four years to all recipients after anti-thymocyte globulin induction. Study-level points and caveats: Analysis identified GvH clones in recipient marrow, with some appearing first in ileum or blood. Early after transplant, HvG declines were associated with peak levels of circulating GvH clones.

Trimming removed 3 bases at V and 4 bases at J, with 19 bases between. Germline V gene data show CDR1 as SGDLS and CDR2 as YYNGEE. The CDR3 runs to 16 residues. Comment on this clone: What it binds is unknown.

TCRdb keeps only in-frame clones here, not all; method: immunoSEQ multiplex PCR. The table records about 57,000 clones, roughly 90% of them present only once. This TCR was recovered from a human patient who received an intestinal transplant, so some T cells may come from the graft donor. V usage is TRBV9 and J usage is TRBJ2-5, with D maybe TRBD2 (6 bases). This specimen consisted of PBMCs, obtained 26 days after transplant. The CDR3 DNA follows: TGTGCCAGCAGCGCTGGAGGGGTCTCAGGGAGAGAGACCCAGTACTTC. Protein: CASSAGGVSGRETQYF. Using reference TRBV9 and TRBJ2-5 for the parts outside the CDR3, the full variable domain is DSGVTQTPKHLITATGQRVTLRCSPRSGDLSVYWYQQSLDQGLQFLIQYYNGEERAKGNILERFSAQQFPDLHSELNLSSLELGDSALYFCASSAGGVSGRETQYFGPGTRLLVL.